This T cell receptor beta chain was documented in a study of blood T cell repertoires in COVID-19. Turning to the study itself: Sites across the United States, Italy and Spain contributed samples from acute and convalescent COVID-19. PBMCs, B-cell-depleted T cells, or T cells were the source of the cDNA or gDNA that made up the material.

Per the original data handling: How many nucleated cells were present was estimated from reference gene primer amplification. Generated by immunoSEQ multiplex PCR, the TCRdb table keeps only in-frame clones and is missing some. D and trimming come from the DNA, and the V and J calls and clone size come from that table. The top ten hold under 6.5% of the sample, which has under 300,000 clones, 80% to 90% seen once. This TCR came from a man aged 60-69 years with acute or convalescent COVID-19. Sequenced material: peripheral blood.

CDR3 in amino acids: CASTLAGRETQYF. CDR3 coding DNA: TGTGCCAGCACACTAGCGGGAAGAGAGACCCAGTACTTC. The chain carries TRBV28 and TRBJ2-5, with 10 bases identical to TRBD2. Losses at the gene ends were 7 bases for V and 4 bases for J; bases not matched to a gene: 3. Germline values: CDR1 MDHEN, CDR2 SYDVKM. CDR3 length: 13 residues.